A selection of T cell receptor beta chains follows, all from one sample in a study of shared clonotypes between healthy human individuals. Some clones are missing from TCRdb's copy, which holds only in-frame ones; the method was immunoSEQ multiplex PCR. The repertoire holds about 2.1 million clones, with about 93% as singletons. Source material: naive CD8+ T cells from PBMCs. These receptors came from a man aged 18 to 30 in good health. Some clones in this sample may be carry-over from other donors' samples. CDR3s include the opening cysteine and the closing phenylalanine or tryptophan. The order of the fields is clone size, J gene, D gene, V gene, CDR3 protein, CDR3 DNA. The D gene is left open where the match is weak. The size of a clone is reported for some rows only, either as once, few or many, or as a class for expanded clones.

.	TRBJ2-1	.	TRBV7-2	CASSLGFRPSSYNEQFF	TGTGCCAGCAGCTTAGGTTTCCGGCCTAGCTCCTACAATGAGCAGTTCTTC
.	TRBJ2-7	TRBD2	TRBV2	CASRGGLAASYEQYF	TGTGCCAGCAGGGGAGGACTAGCGGCAAGCTACGAGCAGTACTTC
.	TRBJ2-1	TRBD1	TRBV14	CASSQDWRDRGHYNEQFF	TGTGCCAGCAGCCAAGACTGGCGGGACAGGGGGCACTACAATGAGCAGTTCTTC
.	TRBJ1-1	.	TRBV5-1	CASSLGLNTEAFF	TGCGCCAGCAGCTTGGGTTTGAACACTGAAGCTTTCTTT
.	TRBJ2-7	.	TRBV19	CASSIALLYEQYF	TGTGCCAGTAGTATAGCACTCTTATACGAGCAGTACTTC
.	TRBJ1-1	.	TRBV6-6	CASSPGGGEAFF	TGTGCCAGCAGTCCCGGGGGCGGTGAAGCTTTCTTT
.	TRBJ1-2	TRBD1	TRBV9	CASSVGDRDGYTF	TGTGCCAGCAGCGTAGGGGACAGGGACGGCTACACCTTC
.	TRBJ2-3	.	TRBV30	CAWNGGRSDTQYF	TGTGCCTGGAATGGGGGGCGATCAGATACGCAGTATTTT
few	TRBJ1-1	.	TRBV6-5	CASSYQRWGEAFF	TGTGCCAGCAGTTACCAACGATGGGGGGAAGCTTTCTTT
.	TRBJ2-1	.	TRBV11-2	CASSLFNEQFF	TGTGCCAGCAGCCTCTTCAATGAGCAGTTCTTC
.	TRBJ2-1	.	TRBV9	CASSVYSGSSYNEQFF	TGTGCCAGCAGCGTTTATAGCGGAAGCTCCTACAATGAGCAGTTCTTC
.	TRBJ2-2	.	TRBV7-3	CASSPAGAVKTGELFF	TGTGCCAGCAGCCCGGCCGGGGCCGTTAAAACCGGGGAGCTGTTTTTT
.	TRBJ1-1	.	TRBV6-5	CASSYSAAPTEAFF	TGTGCCAGCAGTTACTCGGCAGCCCCCACTGAAGCTTTCTTT
.	TRBJ2-7	TRBD2	TRBV7-9	CASSFVGLARSREQYF	TGTGCCAGCAGCTTTGTGGGACTAGCGAGGTCTCGGGAGCAGTACTTC
.	TRBJ1-5	TRBD1	TRBV28	CASATGGSNQPQHF	TGTGCCAGCGCGACAGGGGGTAGCAATCAGCCCCAGCATTTT
.	TRBJ2-7	.	TRBV29-1	CSVDQGAPEQYF	TGCAGCGTTGATCAGGGTGCTCCCGAGCAGTACTTC
.	TRBJ2-5	.	TRBV9	CASSVTDETQYF	TGTGCCAGCAGCGTAACCGACGAGACCCAGTACTTC
.	TRBJ2-1	TRBD2	TRBV7-9	CASIATTSGTFNEQFF	TGTGCCAGCATCGCCACCACTAGCGGAACCTTCAATGAGCAGTTCTTC
.	TRBJ2-7	.	TRBV5-6	CASSLGGSVHGGQYF	TGTGCCAGCAGCTTGGGGGGGAGCGTTCATGGAGGGCAGTACTTC
.	TRBJ2-5	TRBD2	TRBV7-9	CASSVVIVAGVLGETQYF	TGTGCCAGCAGCGTCGTTATAGTAGCGGGAGTTCTGGGGGAGACCCAGTACTTC
.	TRBJ1-1	.	TRBV27	CASTSGTSTEAFF	TGTGCCAGTACCTCCGGGACTTCGACTGAAGCTTTCTTT
.	TRBJ2-7	.	TRBV27	CASSLSPRLVHYEQYF	TGTGCCAGCAGTTTATCACCCCGACTGGTACACTACGAGCAGTACTTC
.	TRBJ1-2	TRBD1	TRBV15	CATSRGTGAPNYGYTF	TGTGCCACCAGCAGGGGGACAGGGGCACCTAACTATGGCTACACCTTC
.	TRBJ2-1	TRBD2	TRBV9	CASSGGGTPQFF	TGTGCCAGCAGCGGCGGGGGGACACCACAGTTCTTC
.	TRBJ2-7	TRBD2	TRBV11-2	CASSYLTSGRGEQYF	TGTGCCAGCAGCTACCTTACTAGCGGGAGGGGTGAGCAGTACTTC
.	TRBJ2-1	TRBD2	TRBV5-1	CASSPSGGRGFF	TGCGCCAGCAGCCCCTCGGGCGGGAGGGGGTTCTTC
.	TRBJ1-5	TRBD1	TRBV27	CASSLTGTGGRPQHF	TGTGCCAGCAGTTTAACCGGGACAGGGGGTCGGCCCCAGCATTTT